A single sample gave rise to the 22 T cell receptor beta chains below, sequenced in a study of human T cells and chemical hapten exposure. The time point: patch test 2, 6 weeks after DPC sensitization. Documented treatment: therapeutic diphenylcyclopropenone sensitization with weekly scalp DPC. One entry per CDR3 protein results from TCRdb running MiXCR on the RACE reads. The table includes about 96,000 distinct CDR3 sequences, over 7.5% detected once. The source was whole blood, collected in connection with sensitization to the hapten diphenylcyclopropenone (DPC). The receptors were gathered from a woman aged 35 to 49 with alopecia areata. Some clones in this sample may be carry-over from other donors' samples.

This clonotype has more than one count but fewer than ten. This chain links TRBV7-9 with TRBJ2-7; no firm D call. Germline CDR1 SEHNR, CDR2 FQNEAQ (reference sequence). V lost 5 bases and J lost 2, with 7 bases in between. This CDR3 is 12 amino acids long. CDR3 protein: CASSLTPYEQYF. CDR3 nucleotides: TGTGCCAGCAGCCTAACGCCCTACGAGCAGTACTTC.

In its sample, this clonotype was seen many times. V usage is TRBV18 and J usage is TRBJ2-1, with D tentatively TRBD1 (6 bases). Germline values: CDR1 KGHSH, CDR2 LQKENI. The CDR3 consists of 15 residues. The germline V and J ends were trimmed by 3 bases and 7 bases, with 16 bases remaining between them. The CDR3 loop is CASSPQQQGMNEQFF. For the CDR3, the DNA is TGTGCCAGCTCACCCCAGCAACAGGGTATGAATGAGCAGTTCTTC.

This clonotype was seen many times. The chain links TRBV10-3 to TRBJ1-4; D is undetermined. The CDR3 runs to 15 residues. V was clipped by 0 bases and J by 4 bases, with 9 bases between them. Germline V gives CDR1 ENHRY, CDR2 SYGVKD. Here the CDR3 reads CAISESGSRNEKLFF. In DNA form, the CDR3 reads TGTGCCATCAGTGAGTCGGGGAGTCGTAATGAAAAACTGTTTTTT.

This clonotype came up many times. The V call is TRBV20-1, the J call TRBJ2-7; a possible D gene is TRBD1 (5 bases). Germline values: CDR1 DFQATT, CDR2 SNEGSKA (reference sequence). The CDR3 is 15 amino acids. The V gene lost 1 base and the J gene lost 3 bases, with 16 bases spanning the gap. CDR3 sequence reads: CSARGGGQSLYEQYF. For the CDR3, the DNA is TGCAGTGCTAGAGGGGGCGGCCAGAGCCTCTACGAGCAGTACTTC.

This clonotype was seen only once. The chain is built from TRBV30 and TRBJ1-1; 7 nucleotides match TRBD1. CDR1 and CDR2 (germline): GTSNPN, SVGIG (reference sequence). The CDR3 is 13 amino acids. J gave up 1 base and V 6 bases, and 5 bases lay outside the gene matches. CDR3 sequence: CACRQGSNTEAFF. DNA of the CDR3: TGTGCCTGCCGACAGGGATCGAACACTGAAGCTTTCTTT.

The rearrangement links TRBV12-3 or TRBV12-4 to TRBJ1-5, with 7 bases identical to TRBD1. The CDR3 contains 15 residues. V was pared by 3 bases and J by 3 bases, with 5 bases of the junction left unmatched. The CDR3 bases are TGTGCCAGCAGTTTGGGCCAGGGGGACAATCAGCCCCAGCATTTT. The encoded protein is CASSLGQGDNQPQHF.

This rearrangement joins TRBV30 to TRBJ2-5, with D perhaps TRBD1 (5 bases). The germline gives CDR1 GTSNPN, CDR2 SVGIG (reference sequence). This CDR3 spans 12 amino acids. Trimming shortened V by 3 bases and J by 4 bases, and 9 bases separated the two germline ends. The CDR3 nucleotides are TGTGCCTGGAGCAGGGTAGGAGAGACCCAGTACTTC. The encoded protein is CAWSRVGETQYF.

Many counts were recorded for this clonotype. J is TRBJ2-7 and V is TRBV29-1; a weak D match, TRBD1 (5 bases). From germline, CDR1 is SQVTM and CDR2 ANQGSEA. The CDR3 runs to 13 residues. Trimming shortened V by 1 base and J by 2 bases, and 9 bases separated the two germline ends. CDR3 DNA sequence: TGCAGCGTTGAAGGCAGGGAACCCTACGAGCAGTACTTC. Amino acids: CSVEGREPYEQYF.

This clonotype has more than one count but fewer than ten. This chain uses TRBV7-2 with TRBJ1-3; 8 nucleotides agree with TRBD1. Germline V gene lookup returns CDR1 SGHTA and CDR2 FQGNSA. Unmatched junction bases numbered 8, after V lost 0 bases and J lost 1 base. This CDR3 has 18 residues. The CDR3 DNA follows: TGTGCCAGCAGCTTAGCCCAGGGGGCGGCGATATCTGGAAACACCATATATTTT. Its protein product is CASSLAQGAAISGNTIYF.

The genes are TRBV7-2 and TRBJ2-7; 7 nucleotides align to TRBD1. The ends lost 4 bases at V and 4 bases at J; junction bases unmatched: 10. The germline V gene has CDR1 SGHTA and CDR2 FQGNSA. CDR3 length: 15 amino acids. CDR3 bases: TGTGCCAGCAGCTGGACCGGGGACAGTCCGTACGAGCAGTACTTC. This sequence encodes CASSWTGDSPYEQYF. The variable domain in full, completed from reference TRBV7-2 and TRBJ2-7, reads GAGVSQSPSNKVTEKGKDVELRCDPISGHTALYWYRQSLGQGLEFLIYFQGNSAPDKSGLPSDRFSAERTGGSVSTLTIQRTQQEDSAVYLCASSWTGDSPYEQYFGPGTRLTVT.

This clonotype has at least ten counts. The V gene is TRBV18, the J gene TRBJ2-1, with 13 bases matching TRBD2. Germline V gene sequence: CDR1 KGHSH, CDR2 LQKENI. The CDR3 is 18 residues long. J lost 2 bases, V lost 4 bases, and 8 bases had no gene match. Here the CDR3 DNA reads TGTGCCAGCTCACGTGGGACTAGCGGGGCGGGTCCCTACAATGAGCAGTTCTTC. This gives the protein CASSRGTSGAGPYNEQFF.

The chain has TRBV5-1 and TRBJ1-1; D remains ambiguous. From germline, CDR1 is SGHRS and CDR2 YFSETQ. The CDR3 runs 14 residues. Trimming cost V 3 bases and J 3 bases, with 12 bases left between them. In DNA form, the CDR3 reads TGCGCCAGCAGCTCGAGACCCTGGGACACTGAAGCTTTCTTT. This codes for CASSSRPWDTEAFF.

There are many counts of this clonotype. J is TRBJ2-1 and V is TRBV6-2 or TRBV6-3; the match to TRBD2 covers 8 bases. The CDR3 covers 14 residues. V was pared by 6 bases and J by 3 bases, with 4 bases of the junction left unmatched. The V gene's germline CDR1 is MNHEY and CDR2 SVGEGT. CDR3 protein: CASRDSGNYNEQFF. The DNA for the CDR3 is TGTGCCAGCAGGGATAGCGGGAACTACAATGAGCAGTTCTTC.

This clonotype has ten or more counts. This chain uses TRBV11-2 with TRBJ2-6; D is tentatively TRBD1 or TRBD2 (5 bases each). Germline V lookup: CDR1 SGHAT, CDR2 FQNNGV. V dropped 6 bases and J dropped 4 bases, with 16 bases sitting between them. The CDR3 is made up of 16 amino acids. Written as DNA, the CDR3 is TGTGCCAGCAGTCGGGTCCGGGGCGGAGGGGCCAACGTCCTGACTTTC. It encodes CASSRVRGGGANVLTF.

The V call is TRBV23-1, the J call TRBJ2-7; D uncertain. TRBV23-1 counts as an open reading frame of uncertain function. The ends were cut back, 3 bases at V and 9 bases at J, with 9 bases in the middle. The CDR3 has 11 amino acids. Here the CDR3 reads CASSHARSQYF. The CDR3 DNA reads TGCGCCAGCAGTCACGCACGGTCGCAGTACTTC.

This clonotype showed up many times. This chain connects TRBV30 to TRBJ2-2; the match to TRBD1 covers 8 bases. The CDR3 sequence is 13 residues long. J was trimmed by 5 bases and V by 5 bases; bases with no gene match: 4. From germline, CDR1 is GTSNPN and CDR2 SVGIG (reference sequence). The CDR3 loop is CAWRRQGTGELFF. CDR3 sequence (DNA): TGTGCCTGGCGAAGACAGGGGACCGGGGAGCTGTTTTTT.

A few counts support this clonotype. This chain connects TRBV28 to TRBJ1-5, with D unclear. The germline V gene encodes CDR1 MDHEN and CDR2 SYDVKM. Deletions cut 8 bases from V and 5 bases from J, with 22 bases between. The CDR3 length is 16 residues. CDR3 bases: TGTGCCAGCGACGCAGGCGGGAGTTTTCGGGATCAGCCCCAGCATTTT. Translation gives CASDAGGSFRDQPQHF.

This clonotype occurred a few times. This rearrangement joins TRBV6-4 to TRBJ2-3; TRBD2 matches 8 bases. The germline V gene encodes CDR1 MRHNA and CDR2 SNTAGT. This CDR3 is built from 15 residues. The V gene end was trimmed by 0 bases and the J gene end by 8 bases; junction bases not matched to a gene: 7. The CDR3 spells CASSDSETSVVTQYF. The CDR3 DNA is TGTGCCAGCAGTGACTCGGAGACTAGCGTCGTTACGCAGTATTTT.

The genes are TRBV29-1 and TRBJ1-3, with D possibly being TRBD1 (6 bases). CDR1 is SQVTM and CDR2 is ANQGSEA in the germline V gene. The germline V and J ends were trimmed by 6 bases and 8 bases, with 11 bases remaining between them. This CDR3 region has 11 residues. The DNA for the CDR3 is TGCAGCGTGACAGGCCGGGACACCATATATTTT. This encodes CSVTGRDTIYF.

Many counts were recorded for this clonotype. The J gene is TRBJ2-1, the V gene TRBV9; no reliable D call. CDR1 and CDR2 (germline): SGDLS, YYNGEE. V was clipped by 4 bases and J by 6 bases, with 17 bases between them. The length of the CDR3 is 15 residues. CDR3 in amino acids: CASSPNPRTSNEQFF. For the CDR3, the DNA is TGTGCCAGCAGCCCCAATCCCAGAACCAGCAATGAGCAGTTCTTC. Complete variable domain (other parts from reference TRBV9 and TRBJ2-1): DSGVTQTPKHLITATGQRVTLRCSPRSGDLSVYWYQQSLDQGLQFLIQYYNGEERAKGNILERFSAQQFPDLHSELNLSSLELGDSALYFCASSPNPRTSNEQFFGPGTRLTVL.

This clonotype was recorded at least ten times. V usage is TRBV6-1 and J usage is TRBJ1-4; TRBD1 aligns across 11 bases. The CDR3 is 15 amino acids. Germline CDR1 and CDR2: MNHNS and SASEGT. Losses at the gene ends were 6 bases for V and 7 bases for J; bases not matched to a gene: 7. CDR3 sequence: CASRDRGREGEKLFF. The CDR3 DNA reads as TGTGCCAGCAGGGACAGGGGGCGCGAAGGTGAAAAACTGTTTTTT.

This clonotype was counted at least ten times. The chain links TRBV20-1 to TRBJ2-3; D tentatively reads TRBD1 or TRBD2 (5 bases each). V dropped 3 bases and J dropped 2 bases, with 9 bases sitting between them. This CDR3 has 13 amino acids. CDR1 and CDR2 from the germline V gene are DFQATT and SNEGSKA (reference sequence). This CDR3 is CSASWGPTDTQYF. Written as DNA, the CDR3 is TGCAGTGCTAGCTGGGGACCCACAGATACGCAGTATTTT.